The clone carrying this T cell receptor (beta chain) was counted between two and nine times. This entry comes from a study of blood T cell repertoires in COVID-19. Data came from immunoSEQ multiplex PCR; TCRdb stores just in-frame clones and leaves some out. The sample consists of more than 85,000 clones, roughly 85% of them appearing once. Germline V gene data show CDR1 as LGHNA and CDR2 as YSLEER. V was pared by 1 base and J by 1 base, with 25 bases between. CDR3 length: 20 amino acids. The sequence was collected from a woman aged 60-75 years with acute or convalescent COVID-19. Sequencing was done on a sample of peripheral blood. The chain is built from TRBV4-3 and TRBJ1-2; a possible D gene is TRBD1 (5 bases). CDR3 coding DNA: TGCGCCAGCAGCCAAGTGGTTAGGGTGCCGGGGGTACCGAATAACTATGGCTACACCTTC. It codes for CASSQVVRVPGVPNNYGYTF.